The clone carrying this TCR beta chain was recorded at least ten times. Its cognate antigen is unknown. This record comes from a study of T cells in Graves' hyperthyroidism and ophthalmopathy. Points from the study as a whole: A model of 13 V-J pairs discriminated ophthalmopathy from stable hyperthyroidism.

Amplification of TCR beta CDR3 regions was performed using RNA transcripts as template. With the HTBI primer set, the TCR CDR3 went through a first round of RT-PCR. TCRdb re-called the multiplex PCR reads with MiXCR, one entry per CDR3 protein. Among roughly 400,000 distinct CDR3 sequences listed, more than 13% were seen once. The CDR3 consists of 15 residues. Per germline, CDR1 SGHVS and CDR2 FNYEAQ. The ends lost 1 base at V and 6 bases at J; junction bases unmatched: 7. This chain links TRBV7-6 with TRBJ1-2, with 8 bases identical to TRBD1. The sequencing input was blood. The receptor's source is a man aged 50 to 59 with Graves' ophthalmopathy. Here the CDR3 DNA reads TGTGCCAGCAGCTTAGGTCTAGGACAGGGTGATGGCTACACCTTC. Protein sequence: CASSLGLGQGDGYTF. Supplemented by reference TRBV7-6 and TRBJ1-2, the full variable domain reads GAGVSQSPRYKVTKRGQDVALRCDPISGHVSLYWYRQALGQGPEFLTYFNYEAQQDKSGLPNDRFSAERPEGSISTLTIQRTEQRDSAMYRCASSLGLGQGDGYTFGSGTRLTVV.